This is a list of T cell receptor beta chains from one sample in a study of T cell changes during pregnancy in multiple sclerosis. Sequenced by immunoSEQ multiplex PCR; TCRdb stores in-frame clones only, minus some. The sample carries around 69,000 clones, 92% recorded once. This specimen was peripheral blood, taken in the first trimester of pregnancy. The receptors were gathered from a female donor with multiple sclerosis, enrolled in a pregnancy study. Each CDR3 is given with its conserved first and last residue. Fields, in order: clone size, D gene, V gene, J gene, CDR3 DNA, CDR3 protein. The D gene is left open where the match is weak. Clone size is stated in some rows and not others, as once, few, many or a class when expanded.

>NA|TRBD1|TRBV28|TRBJ2-5
TGTGCCAGCAGTTCGGGACAGCCTGAGACCCAGTACTTC
CASSSGQPETQYF
>NA|TRBD1|TRBV19|TRBJ2-6
TGTGCCACCGCACCGGGACAGGGGGCCAACGTCCTGACTTTC
CATAPGQGANVLTF
>NA|NA|TRBV6-5|TRBJ2-1
TGTGCCAGCAGTTATCACCGGGAGAGTGAGCAGTTCTTC
CASSYHRESEQFF
>NA|NA|TRBV5-4|TRBJ1-1
TGTGCCAGCAGCTTGGCCTCTCGGGTCCGCACTGAAGCTTTCTTT
CASSLASRVRTEAFF
>NA|NA|TRBV2|TRBJ2-1
TGTGCCAGCAGTGTAAGAGGGCATGAGCAGTTCTTC
CASSVRGHEQFF
>once|TRBD1|TRBV19|TRBJ1-5
TGTGCCAGTAGTATTGGGACAGGGATTGGGGGCAATCAGCCCCAGCATTTT
CASSIGTGIGGNQPQHF
>few|NA|TRBV6-1|TRBJ2-1
TGTGCCAGCACCCATAGGACAGCCTACAATGAGCAGTTCTTC
CASTHRTAYNEQFF
>once|NA|TRBV23-1|TRBJ2-3
TGCGCCAGCTTTAAGGCAGGCAAGTATTTT
CASFKAGKYF
>NA|TRBD2|TRBV27|TRBJ2-1
TGTGCCAGCAGCCTCGGGACTAGCGGGACTAATGAGCAGTTCTTC
CASSLGTSGTNEQFF
>NA|NA|TRBV27|TRBJ2-5
TGTGCCAGCAGTTTAGGCAAAGCGGGAGAGACCCAGTACTTC
CASSLGKAGETQYF
>NA|TRBD2|TRBV4-3|TRBJ2-1
TGCGCCAGCAGCCAAGAAGGGACTAGGACTTACAATGAGCAGTTCTTC
CASSQEGTRTYNEQFF
>NA|TRBD2|TRBV7-9|TRBJ2-1
TGTGCCAGCAGCTTAAAGCGGGAGGGTAATGAGCAGTTCTTC
CASSLKREGNEQFF
>NA|NA|TRBV6-5|TRBJ1-3
TGTGCCAGCAGTTACTCGTTACAGACCTCTGGAAACACCATATATTTT
CASSYSLQTSGNTIYF
>NA|NA|TRBV5-1|TRBJ2-3
TGCGCCAGCAGCTTGGCCCGACCAGGCCCAGATACGCAGTATTTT
CASSLARPGPDTQYF
>NA|TRBD2|TRBV29-1|TRBJ2-3
TGCAGCGTCCATAGGACTAGCGGGAGTGGCACAGATACGCAGTATTTT
CSVHRTSGSGTDTQYF
>NA|TRBD2|TRBV27|TRBJ2-1
TGTGCCAGCAGTTTAGTGGGAGGCGGGAGGGCCTTCTACAATGAGCAGTTCTTC
CASSLVGGGRAFYNEQFF
>NA|TRBD2|TRBV11-1|TRBJ2-5
TGTGCCAGCAGCTTGGGACTAGCGGGAGGGCATGAGACCCAGTACTTC
CASSLGLAGGHETQYF
>NA|TRBD2|TRBV29-1|TRBJ2-7
TGCAGCGCAGGGACTAGCGCCCGATACGAGCAGTACTTC
CSAGTSARYEQYF
>few|TRBD1|TRBV13|TRBJ2-2
TGTGCCAGCAGCCTAGACAGGGCGAACACCGGGGAGCTGTTTTTT
CASSLDRANTGELFF
>NA|NA|TRBV6-6|TRBJ2-7
TGTGCCAGCAGTCCTCCAGGGTTCTCGTACGAGCAGTACTTC
CASSPPGFSYEQYF
>NA|NA|TRBV5-1|TRBJ2-7
TGCGCCAGCAGCCAGGGACTGAACACCTACGAGCAGTACTTC
CASSQGLNTYEQYF
>NA|NA|TRBV5-4|TRBJ1-6
TGTGCCAGCAGCTACAGAAATTCACCCCTCCACTTT
CASSYRNSPLHF
>NA|TRBD1|TRBV15|TRBJ1-2
TGTGCCACCAGCAGCGACAGGGGCACTAACTATGGCTACACCTTC
CATSSDRGTNYGYTF
>NA|NA|TRBV7-8|TRBJ2-3
TGTGCCAGCAGCTTAGGACGGCTAGCGCCCCCGGCAGATACGCAGTATTTT
CASSLGRLAPPADTQYF
>NA|NA|TRBV7-9|TRBJ1-3
TGTGCCAGCAGCGGGACATCCCGAAACACCATATATTTT
CASSGTSRNTIYF
>NA|TRBD1|TRBV11-3|TRBJ1-2
TGTGCCAGCAGCGTAAGACCAGGGGGGAACTATGGCTACACCTTC
CASSVRPGGNYGYTF
>NA|NA|TRBV5-6|TRBJ2-7
TGTGCCAGCAGCTTGCGACAATTCCGTGGTGTCAGGGAGCAGTACTTC
CASSLRQFRGVREQYF
>NA|NA|TRBV5-1|TRBJ2-5
TGCGCCAGCAGCGGAGAAGCTACAGGGTTAGGGACCCAGTACTTC
CASSGEATGLGTQYF
>NA|NA|TRBV5-6|TRBJ1-1
TGTGCCAGCAGCGGACGGGGTCACGATACTGAAGCTTTCTTT
CASSGRGHDTEAFF
>NA|TRBD2|TRBV5-4|TRBJ2-7
TGTGCCAGCAGCCTCGGACTAGCGGCCTCCTACGAGCAGTACTTC
CASSLGLAASYEQYF
>NA|NA|TRBV27|TRBJ1-1
TGTGCCAGCAGTTTAGGTGCAGTGAACACTGAAGCTTTCTTT
CASSLGAVNTEAFF
>NA|NA|TRBV10-3|TRBJ2-1
TGTGCCATCAGCGATAGCGGAGGAAGCTACAATGAGCAGTTCTTC
CAISDSGGSYNEQFF
>NA|NA|TRBV11-1|TRBJ2-5
TGTGCCAGCAGCTTAGGGGACTACCAAGAGACCCAGTACTTC
CASSLGDYQETQYF
>NA|TRBD2|TRBV2|TRBJ2-7
TGTGCCAGCAGCGCCTACGCGGGAGAGGCGAGAAACGAGCAGTACTTC
CASSAYAGEARNEQYF
>NA|TRBD2|TRBV7-2|TRBJ2-2
TGTGCCAGCAGCCCTCGAGGGACTAGCGGGACTTGGAGCCCCGGGGAGCTGTTTTTT
CASSPRGTSGTWSPGELFF
>NA|TRBD2|TRBV2|TRBJ2-3
TGTGCCAGCAGTGAACTAGCGGGAGGGCCGACAGATACGCAGTATTTT
CASSELAGGPTDTQYF
>NA|NA|TRBV29-1|TRBJ2-1
TGCAGCGTGCCCTTGGGGAGGACTTTTAATGAGCAGTTCTTC
CSVPLGRTFNEQFF
>NA|TRBD2|TRBV7-9|TRBJ2-3
TGTGCCAGCAGCCCACGGACTAGCGGGAGGGCCCGGAGAGATACGCAGTATTTT
CASSPRTSGRARRDTQYF
>NA|TRBD1|TRBV27|TRBJ1-4
TGTGCCAGCAGTTTATCCCAACAGGGGAAGCGTGAAAAACTGTTTTTT
CASSLSQQGKREKLFF
>once|NA|TRBV28|TRBJ2-7
TGTGCCAGCGTAACCGGGGATGCGGCCTACGAGCAGTACTTC
CASVTGDAAYEQYF
>NA|NA|TRBV30|TRBJ2-7
TGTGCCTGGAGTGTGAGGGGTAGCGGCTACGAGCAGTACTTC
CAWSVRGSGYEQYF
>NA|NA|TRBV20-1|TRBJ2-7
TGCAGTGCTAGAATAACCTACGAGCAGTACTTC
CSARITYEQYF
>NA|NA|TRBV28|TRBJ1-1
TGTGCCAGCCGAGGATTTCTGAACACTGAAGCTTTCTTT
CASRGFLNTEAFF
>many|TRBD2|TRBV4-1|TRBJ2-7
TGCGCCAGCAGCCAGACCCTCCCCCACCGACTAGCCCACGAGCAGTACTTC
CASSQTLPHRLAHEQYF
>NA|TRBD1|TRBV4-1|TRBJ1-2
TGCGCCAGCAGTCAAACAGGGGGCGCAGGCTATGGCTACACCTTC
CASSQTGGAGYGYTF
>NA|NA|TRBV4-1|TRBJ2-3
TGCGCCAGCAGCCAAGATAATAATAGCCCAGATATACGCGCTTGGCAGTATTTT
CASSQDNNSPDIRAWQYF
>NA|NA|TRBV9|TRBJ2-2
TGTGCCAGCAGCATCGGACACGACACCGGGGAGCTGTTTTTT
CASSIGHDTGELFF
>NA|TRBD2|TRBV19|TRBJ2-1
TGTGCCAGTACCGAAGGCCTACTTAGCGGGAGGGGCCACAATGAGCAGTTCTTC
CASTEGLLSGRGHNEQFF
>NA|NA|TRBV11-2|TRBJ2-2
TGTGCCAGCAGCGCAGAGTGGGAGACTAACACCGGGGAGCTGTTTTTT
CASSAEWETNTGELFF
>NA|NA|TRBV27|TRBJ1-5
TGTGCCAGCAGTTTATCTTGGGGAGGGCCCCAGCATTTT
CASSLSWGGPQHF
>NA|NA|TRBV29-1|TRBJ2-1
TGCAGCGTTGACTCTCCGGGAAATGAGCAGTTCTTC
CSVDSPGNEQFF
>NA|NA|TRBV25-1|TRBJ2-1
TGTGCCAGCAGTGAAAGATGGGGCCGGAGCTCCTACAATGAGCAGTTCTTC
CASSERWGRSSYNEQFF
>NA|NA|TRBV27|TRBJ2-1
TGTGCCAGCAGTTTGTTAGCAGCCTACAATGAGCAGTTCTTC
CASSLLAAYNEQFF